The clone carrying this TCR beta chain was picked up many times. Its antigen is not identified. These data belong to a study of regulatory T cells in long-lasting Graves disease. Study findings and constraints: Accuracy was possibly reduced by small sample size.

Unmatched junction bases numbered 7, after V lost 3 bases and J lost 2 bases. The CDR3 runs 15 residues. TCR beta libraries were built with iRepertoire HTBI primers and Arm-PCR of CDR3 regions. In the authors' workflow: Detected in the samples were about 58 TRBV and under 15 TRBJ segments. TCRdb redid the calling of the multiplex PCR reads with MiXCR, one entry per CDR3 protein. TCRdb's processing, not the authors', yielded these V and J calls. This table holds 350,000 to 450,000 distinct CDR3 sequences, around 23% found once. The time point was: persistent/refractory GD, antithyroid drugs over 5 years with positive TRAb. TCR sequences were obtained from RNA taken from PBMCs. Clinicians diagnosed Graves' disease using American Thyroid Association guidelines. Peripheral blood, at 7.5 to 9 milliliters, went into EDTA tubes.

The source of this sequence is a female donor with Graves disease. The rearrangement uses TRBV12-3 or TRBV12-4 and TRBJ2-7; TRBD2 matches 7 bases. The input for sequencing was peripheral blood mononuclear cells (PBMCs), taken when the disease was refractory, from a patient treated with antithyroid drugs. CDR3: CASSLASGLTYEQYF. The DNA of the CDR3 is TGTGCCAGCAGTTTGGCTAGCGGACTTACCTACGAGCAGTACTTC.